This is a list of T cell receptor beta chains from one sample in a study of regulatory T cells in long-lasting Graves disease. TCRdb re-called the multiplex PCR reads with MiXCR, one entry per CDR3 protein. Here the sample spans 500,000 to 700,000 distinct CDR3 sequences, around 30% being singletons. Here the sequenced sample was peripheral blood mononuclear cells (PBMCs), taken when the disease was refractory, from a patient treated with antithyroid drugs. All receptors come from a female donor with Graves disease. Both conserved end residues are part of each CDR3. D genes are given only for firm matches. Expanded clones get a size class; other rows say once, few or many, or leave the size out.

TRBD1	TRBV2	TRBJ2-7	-	CAGIGQGYEQYF	TGTGCCGGCATCGGACAGGGGTACGAGCAGTACTTC
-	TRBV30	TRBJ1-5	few	CAWSPGSNQPQHF	TGTGCCTGGAGTCCAGGCAGCAATCAGCCCCAGCATTTT
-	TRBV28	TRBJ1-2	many	CASRDFTNYGYTF	TGTGCCAGCCGGGACTTTACGAACTATGGCTACACCTTC
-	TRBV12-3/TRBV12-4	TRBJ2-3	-	CASSPLRNRVGTDTQYF	TGTGCCAGCAGCCCCCTTAGAAACAGGGTTGGCACAGATACGCAGTATTTT
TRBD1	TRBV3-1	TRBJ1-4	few	CASSRGTGQEKLFF	TGTGCCAGCAGCCGCGGGACAGGTCAAGAAAAACTGTTTTTT
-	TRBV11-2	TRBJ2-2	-	CASSSGWLGRSYTGELFF	TGTGCCAGCAGCTCAGGGTGGTTGGGTCGTTCGTACACCGGGGAGCTGTTTTTT
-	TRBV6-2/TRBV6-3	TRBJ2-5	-	CASSSPVVKGLDYQETQYF	TGTGCCAGCAGTTCACCCGTCGTGAAAGGGCTCGATTACCAAGAGACCCAGTACTTC
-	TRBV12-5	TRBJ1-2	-	CASGLDGHGYTF	TGTGCTAGTGGTTTGGACGGACATGGCTACACCTTC
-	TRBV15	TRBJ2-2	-	CATSRVERTNTGELFF	TGTGCCACCAGCAGAGTTGAGCGGACGAACACCGGGGAGCTGTTTTTT
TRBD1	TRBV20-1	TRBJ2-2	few	CSASPTGRNTGELFF	TGCAGTGCCTCCCCGACAGGGCGGAACACCGGGGAGCTGTTTTTT
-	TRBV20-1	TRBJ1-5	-	CSASVGDAIQPQHF	TGCAGTGCTAGTGTGGGGGATGCTATTCAGCCCCAGCATTTT
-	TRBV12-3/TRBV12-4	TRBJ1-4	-	CASSSGQFKEKLFF	TGTGCCAGCAGTTCCGGACAGTTTAAGGAAAAACTGTTTTTT
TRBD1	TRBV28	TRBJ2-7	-	CASSSNNPGQGAGIDYYEQYF	TGTGCCAGCAGTTCTAACAACCCGGGACAGGGGGCAGGGATCGACTATTACGAGCAGTACTTC
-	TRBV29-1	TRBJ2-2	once	CSVEGPGELFF	TGCAGCGTTGAAGGGCCCGGGGAGCTGTTTTTT
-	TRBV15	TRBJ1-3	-	CATSRDPGAGNTIYF	TGTGCCACCAGCAGAGATCCCGGGGCTGGAAACACCATATATTTT
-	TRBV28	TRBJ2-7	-	CASSVAGRAYEQYF	TGTGCCAGCAGCGTCGCGGGCCGGGCCTACGAGCAGTACTTC
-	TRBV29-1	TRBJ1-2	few	CSVEEGSNYGYTF	TGCAGCGTTGAGGAGGGCTCTAACTATGGCTACACCTTC
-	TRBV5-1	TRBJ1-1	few	CASSLAGHLPMNTEAFF	TGCGCCAGCAGCTTGGCCGGACATTTGCCCATGAACACTGAAGCTTTCTTT
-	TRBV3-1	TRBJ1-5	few	CASSQGIAGNQPQHF	TGTGCCAGCAGCCAAGGAATTGCAGGCAATCAGCCCCAGCATTTT
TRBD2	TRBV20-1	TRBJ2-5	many	CSATSGRGQETQYF	TGCAGTGCTACTAGCGGAAGGGGTCAAGAGACCCAGTACTTC
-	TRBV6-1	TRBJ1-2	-	CASEAAGGHYYGYTF	TGTGCCAGCGAGGCTGCGGGGGGCCACTACTATGGCTACACCTTC
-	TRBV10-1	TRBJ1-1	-	CASSAAGLNTEAFF	TGCGCCAGCAGTGCGGCAGGGCTGAACACTGAAGCTTTCTTT
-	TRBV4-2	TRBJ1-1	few	CASSQEVHENTEAFF	TGTGCCAGCAGCCAAGAGGTACATGAGAACACTGAAGCTTTCTTT
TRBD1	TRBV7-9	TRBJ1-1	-	CASSRGTGAAFF	TGTGCCAGCAGCCGCGGGACAGGTGCAGCTTTCTTT
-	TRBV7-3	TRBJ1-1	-	CASSSQSGTTEAFF	TGTGCCAGCAGCTCACAGAGCGGTACAACTGAAGCTTTCTTT
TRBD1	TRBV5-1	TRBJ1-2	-	CASSSEGTGGGGYTF	TGCGCCAGCAGCTCGGAAGGGACAGGGGGCGGTGGCTACACCTTC
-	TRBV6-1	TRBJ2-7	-	CASSHKDWGNYEQYF	TGTGCCAGCAGCCACAAGGATTGGGGGAACTACGAGCAGTACTTC
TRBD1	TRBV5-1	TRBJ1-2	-	CASSLRQGRNGYTF	TGCGCCAGCAGCTTACGACAGGGGAGGAATGGCTACACCTTC
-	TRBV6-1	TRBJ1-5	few	CASSRDSLLGNQPQHF	TGTGCCAGCAGTAGGGACTCCCTCTTGGGCAATCAGCCCCAGCATTTT
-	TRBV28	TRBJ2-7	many	CASSLTTYEQYF	TGTGCCAGCAGTTTAACGACCTACGAGCAGTACTTC
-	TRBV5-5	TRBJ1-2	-	CASSSRSYGYTF	TGTGCCAGCAGCTCTAGATCCTATGGCTACACCTTC
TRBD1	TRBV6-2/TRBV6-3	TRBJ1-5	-	CASSAGTGNSNQPQHF	TGTGCCAGCAGTGCCGGGACAGGGAATAGCAATCAGCCCCAGCATTTT
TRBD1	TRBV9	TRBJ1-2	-	CASSVSGQNYGYTF	TGTGCCAGCAGCGTCTCGGGACAGAACTATGGCTACACCTTC
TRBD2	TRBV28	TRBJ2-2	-	CASRSGRDTGELFF	TGTGCCAGCAGGAGCGGGAGGGACACCGGGGAGCTGTTTTTT
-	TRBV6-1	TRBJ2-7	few	CASTSGRIEYF	TGTGCCAGCACGAGTGGTCGGATTGAGTACTTC
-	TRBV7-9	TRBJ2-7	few	CASSRSGTLVGEQYF	TGTGCCAGCAGCCGCTCGGGGACTCTCGTAGGCGAGCAGTACTTC
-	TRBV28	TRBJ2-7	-	CASSHSLVAYEQYF	TGTGCCAGCAGTCACAGCCTTGTGGCCTACGAGCAGTACTTC
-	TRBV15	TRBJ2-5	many	CATSRDGRVGGETQYF	TGTGCCACCAGCAGAGACGGGAGAGTTGGGGGAGAGACCCAGTACTTC
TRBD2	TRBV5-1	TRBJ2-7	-	CASSLDRAGGPYEQYF	TGCGCCAGCAGCTTGGATCGCGCGGGAGGCCCCTACGAGCAGTACTTC
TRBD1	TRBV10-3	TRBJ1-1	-	CAITPDRGKNTEAFF	TGTGCCATCACCCCGGACAGGGGAAAGAACACTGAAGCTTTCTTT
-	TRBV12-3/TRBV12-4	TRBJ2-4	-	CASSLVADGNIQYF	TGTGCCAGCAGTTTGGTGGCAGACGGAAACATTCAGTACTTC
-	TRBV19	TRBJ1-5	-	CAARRGNNQPQHF	TGTGCCGCGCGACGGGGGAACAATCAGCCCCAGCATTTT
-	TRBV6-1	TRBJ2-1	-	CASSREFTYNEQFF	TGTGCCAGCTCCCGGGAGTTCACCTACAATGAGCAGTTCTTC
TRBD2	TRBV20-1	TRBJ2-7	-	CSASDQSGTTYEQYF	TGCAGTGCGTCTGATCAAAGCGGGACGACCTACGAGCAGTACTTC
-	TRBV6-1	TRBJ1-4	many	CASRAGADEKLFF	TGTGCCAGCCGGGCGGGCGCGGATGAAAAACTGTTTTTT
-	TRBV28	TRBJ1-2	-	CASSFTATGYDYTF	TGTGCCAGCAGTTTCACAGCTACGGGATATGACTACACCTTC
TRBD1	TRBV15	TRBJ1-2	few	CATSRALTGFGYTF	TGTGCCACCAGCAGAGCTCTGACAGGGTTTGGCTACACCTTC